This T cell receptor beta chain was documented in a study of CD8 T cells in Susac syndrome (dated by TCRdb to the late 2010s). About the investigation overall: The study used repertoire sequencing to test whether antigen drove CD8+ T cell activation and differentiation in Susac syndrome. Summary of the overall study and its limitations: The TCR sequencing and HLA analysis was acknowledged to have included a relatively small number of individuals.

From the cysteine through the phenylalanine, the CDR3 covers 15 amino acids. Only the CDR3 DNA stays, 45 bases, in frame from base 1. V is reduced by 4 bases and J by 3 bases, leaving a spacing of 16 bases between them. RNA was extracted using the RNeasy kit, and about 0.45 to 1 microgram was reverse transcribed with random hexamers. The immunoSEQ multiplex PCR assay, covering 54 Vbeta and 13 Jbeta segments, was used to amplify TCR beta CDR3 regions. PCR amplification bias was corrected by using a synthetic template baseline for primer optimization and computational correction. Per the source publication's procedure: Reads were assigned to V, D and J genes according to IMGT and analyzed in immunoSEQ Analyzer, with only productive sequences retained. To calculate clonality, Shannon entropy was normalized by log2 of the number of productive unique sequences and then subtracted from one. Public and private clones were assessed among the 100 most prevalent clones of each patient and control. Susac-specific clones were defined as absent from healthy and MS cohorts, roughly 1,100 published viral clones and other ImmuneACCESS disease sequences. Using fastp trimming at Q25 and MiXCR clonotype assembly, TCRdb reanalyzed the public sequencing data and kept in-frame beta chains. Entries that share a CDR3 protein sequence are merged under the most common genes and DNA. What appears here as the V and J calls and clone size reflects TCRdb's work, not the paper's. The sample records more than 250,000 distinct CDR3 sequences, about 91% of which are singletons. In total, the top ten clones hold over 0.065% of the sample.

Concerning this clonotype: What this receptor recognizes is not known. There are no base qualities to consult, and no much larger clone falls within one base.

Peripheral blood CD8+ and CD4+ T cells from healthy donors, Susac syndrome patients and multiple sclerosis patients were profiled using high-throughput TCR beta sequencing. Treatment-naive patients with stable or active relapsing-remitting disease fulfilling revised McDonald criteria were used as multiple sclerosis controls. Bulk CD8+ and CD4+ T cells were purified by magnetic negative isolation, while CD8+ TEMRA cells were enriched using FACS. Blood was drawn into EDTA tubes, processed within 24 hours, and PBMCs were isolated by density gradient centrifugation. PBMCs intended for TCR sequencing were frozen in liquid nitrogen and were later thawed in a 37 degrees C water bath. A purity of at least 90% was achieved for sorted or isolated CD4+, CD8+ and CD8+ TEMRA cells.

Sequences were obtained from CD4+ T cells from PBMCs. The chain was built from TRBV12-3 or TRBV12-4 and TRBJ2-7; the D gene identity is not certain. The receptor was isolated from a human donor with multiple sclerosis. CDR3 loop: CASSSVRSSRYEQYF. Read as DNA, the sequence is TGTGCCAGCAGTTCCGTTCGTTCGTCCCGCTACGAGCAGTACTTC.